The source of this T cell receptor (beta chain) is a study of blood T cell repertoires in COVID-19. The table came from immunoSEQ multiplex PCR; TCRdb's copy has only in-frame clones and leaves some out. The sample carries roughly 230,000 clones, about 85% recorded once. Participants were placed into cohorts based on the clinical history they reported. The sequenced material came from PBMCs or T cells enriched from blood (not recorded which). The sequence was collected from a woman between 45 and 65 years old who had been exposed to COVID-19.

CDR3: CASSTLPTGGVMNTEAFF. The DNA of the CDR3 is TGTGCCAGTAGTACCCTTCCGACAGGGGGTGTCATGAACACTGAAGCTTTCTTT. This chain links TRBV19 with TRBJ1-1; 9 bases are a match to TRBD1. Trimming at V came to 4 bases and at J to 0 bases, leaving 12 bases not matched to a gene. The CDR3 spans 18 residues. Germline V gives CDR1 LNHDA, CDR2 SQIVND (reference sequence).